This T cell receptor beta chain appears in the sequencing data of a study of blood T cell repertoires in COVID-19 (TCRdb year 2020). Broadly, across the study: Samples covering the acute and convalescent phases of COVID-19 were provided by collaborators in the United States, Italy and Spain. Where HLA class I and class II types were available, the types were taken from metadata supplied by the sample provider, not from assay-based typing. Samples were obtained from the ongoing ImmuneRACE study (first 160 participants) and from approximately 1,200 subjects provided by 6 global collaborators. The repertoires were released in a freely available public database intended as a resource for research on the immune response to SARS-CoV-2. The prospective study material was composed of cDNA or gDNA derived from T cells, B-cell-depleted T cells, or PBMCs. The sample metadata nearly always contained a de-identified subject ID, COVID-19 status, age in years and sex. Subjects who had been exposed to COVID-19, were actively infected with it, or had recovered from it provided the deeply sampled blood TCRbeta repertoires that made up the dataset.

Study-level results and caveats: Clinical and demographic metadata were provided uncurated, with the amount varying by source and participant.

The V end gives up 3 bases and the J end 11 bases, leaving 14 bases in the junction not matched to a gene. The CDR3, cysteine through phenylalanine, is 17 amino acids long. Here the CDR3 DNA is all that survives: 51 bases in frame from base 1. As encoded in the germline V gene, CDR1 is KGHSH while CDR2 is LQKENI. TCRbeta CDR3 regions were amplified from genomic DNA by means of the immunoSEQ Assay, a bias-controlled multiplex PCR. From the authors' description of their analysis: The number of nucleated cells in each sample was estimated by amplification of reference gene primers within the assay. To quantify the absolute abundance of each unique TCRbeta CDR3 rearrangement, sequence reads were collapsed and filtered. Productive Simpson clonality was computed per sample as the square root of Simpson's diversity index over productive rearrangements. This is the immuneACCESS table as TCRdb keeps it, with only in-frame sequences that have V and J called. A part of the clones is gone; compared with another copy, unresolved V genes explain less than half, and the rest is unexplained. V and J calls and clone size come straight from that table; D and trimming were deduced from the DNA. The sample table lists some 330,000 clones, about 90% of them with a count of one. 5% of the sample is in the top ten clones.

Regarding this clone: No antigen is known for it. Base qualities are not provided; no much larger clone lies one nucleotide away.

In the prospective study, participants were 18 to 89 years old, resided in about two dozen geographic areas of the United States, and were enrolled through a virtual design. In the prospective study, cohorts were assigned on the basis of participant-reported clinical history obtained from a screening survey and a study questionnaire. ImmuneRACE Cohort 3 recovered participants were defined by two consecutive negative NP/OP PCR tests, healthcare professional clearance, or symptom resolution. In the prospective study, mobile phlebotomists collected whole blood, serum and a nasopharyngeal or oropharyngeal swab from each participant. Additional blood draws and questionnaires over an approximately two-month period could optionally be provided by prospective study participants. Prospective study blood samples were shipped either frozen or at room temperature before DNA extraction.

Sequencing input: PBMCs or T cells enriched from blood (not recorded which). This receptor was identified in a man aged 25-45 years who had recovered from COVID-19. This chain is built from TRBV18 and TRBJ1-6; 9 central bases correspond to TRBD1. The nucleotide sequence reads as follows: TGTGCCAGCTCACCGCAAACCGGACAGGGGAGGAATCCACCCCTCCACTTT. Its protein reads: CASSPQTGQGRNPPLHF.